This T cell receptor beta chain was sequenced during a study of T cells after yellow fever vaccination. Each CDR3 protein is one row after TCRdb ran MiXCR on the 5' RACE reads. The sample holds a few hundred thousand distinct CDR3 sequences, 7.5% to 9.5% seen once. Germline CDR1 reads SGHNT; CDR2 reads YYREEE (reference sequence). The CDR3 runs to 17 residues. J gave up 2 bases and V 1 base, and 7 bases lay outside the gene matches. The origin of this receptor is a man aged 18 to 30 who received the YFV17D yellow fever vaccine. The chain recombines TRBV5-4 with TRBJ2-3; TRBD2 aligns across 10 bases. The specimen was CD4+ T cells sorted from PBMCs, collected 5 days after the yellow fever booster vaccination. CDR3 DNA sequence: TGTGCCAGCAGCTTGCGGCTAGCGGGGGTAGCCACAGATACGCAGTATTTT. This sequence encodes CASSLRLAGVATDTQYF.